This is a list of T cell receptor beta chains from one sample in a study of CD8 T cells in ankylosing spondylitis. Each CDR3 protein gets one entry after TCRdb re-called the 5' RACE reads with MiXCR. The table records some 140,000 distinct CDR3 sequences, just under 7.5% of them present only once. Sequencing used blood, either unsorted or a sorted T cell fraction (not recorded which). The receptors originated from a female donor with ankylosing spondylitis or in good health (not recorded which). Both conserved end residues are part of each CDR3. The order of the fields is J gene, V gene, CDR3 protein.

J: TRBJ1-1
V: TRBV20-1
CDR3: CSAHPSRPGLSPF

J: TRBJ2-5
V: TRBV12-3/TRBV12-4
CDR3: CASSRTNPGEAQYF

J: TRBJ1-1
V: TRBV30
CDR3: CAWSTPDKNTEAFF

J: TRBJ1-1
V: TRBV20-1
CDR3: CSARRAAQRMNTEAFF

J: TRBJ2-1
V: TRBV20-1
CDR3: CSARDHGGGSYNEQFF

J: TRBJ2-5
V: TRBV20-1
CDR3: CSATSGTAQETQYF

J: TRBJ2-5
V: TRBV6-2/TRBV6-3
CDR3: CASSYGTENQETQYF

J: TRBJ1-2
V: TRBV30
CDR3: CAWLTATNYGYTF

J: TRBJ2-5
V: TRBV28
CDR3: CASSFRTSGQETQYF

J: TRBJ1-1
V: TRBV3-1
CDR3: CASSQGRDEAFF

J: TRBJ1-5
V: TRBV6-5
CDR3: CASSGSGTISNQPQHF

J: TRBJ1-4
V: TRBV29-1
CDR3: CSVASTGRNEKLFF

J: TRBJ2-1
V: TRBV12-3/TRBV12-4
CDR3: CASSEETSGYNEQFF

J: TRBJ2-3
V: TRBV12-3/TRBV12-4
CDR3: CASSLGPQLTGGLADTQYF

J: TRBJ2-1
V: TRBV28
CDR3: CASSFGPNEQFF

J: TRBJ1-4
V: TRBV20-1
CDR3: CSAEDRANEKLFF

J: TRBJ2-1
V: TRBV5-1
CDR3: CASSWDRPYNEQFF

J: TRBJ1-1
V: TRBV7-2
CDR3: CASSSQYGMNTEAFF

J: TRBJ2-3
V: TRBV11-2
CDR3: CASSFLLGQGVETDTQYF

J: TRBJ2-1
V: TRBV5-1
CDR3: CASSIFRGGYNEQFF

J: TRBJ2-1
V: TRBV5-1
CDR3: CASSLELRNEQFF

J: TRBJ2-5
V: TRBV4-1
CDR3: CASSQDQGQETQYF

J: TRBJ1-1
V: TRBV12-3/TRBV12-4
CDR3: CASSFVAGGMNTEAFF

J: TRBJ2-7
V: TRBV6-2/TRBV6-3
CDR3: CASINRDSYEQYF

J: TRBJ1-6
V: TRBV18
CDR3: CASSPLRGAGNSPLHF

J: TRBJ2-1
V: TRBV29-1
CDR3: CSVLSGEFYNEQFF

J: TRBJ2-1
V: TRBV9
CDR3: CASSVAPTSGANEQFF

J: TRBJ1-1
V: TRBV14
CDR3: CASSQEGIGTEAFF

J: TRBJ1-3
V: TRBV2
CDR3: CASSEDRVGNTIYF

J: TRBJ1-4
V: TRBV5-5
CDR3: CASSLDAGSGKLFF

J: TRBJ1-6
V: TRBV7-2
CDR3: CASSFVGTAGNSPLHF

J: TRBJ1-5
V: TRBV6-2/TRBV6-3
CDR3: CAARRDGNQPQHF

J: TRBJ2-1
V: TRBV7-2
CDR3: CASSFNGGAGEQFF

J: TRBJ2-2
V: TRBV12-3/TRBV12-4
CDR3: CASSLSGTGTGELFF

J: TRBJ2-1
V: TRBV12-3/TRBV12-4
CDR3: CASSLVGGHYNEQFF

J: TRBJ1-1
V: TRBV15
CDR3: CATSSWPSSGSSPFF

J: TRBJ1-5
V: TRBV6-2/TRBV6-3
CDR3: CASSYSRGNQPQHF

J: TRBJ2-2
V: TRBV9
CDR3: CASSVVVDTGELFF

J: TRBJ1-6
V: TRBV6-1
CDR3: CASTNDRVANSPLHF

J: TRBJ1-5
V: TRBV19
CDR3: CASSPLLGSQPQHF

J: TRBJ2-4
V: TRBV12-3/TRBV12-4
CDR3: CASSFKASGGAGAKNIQYF

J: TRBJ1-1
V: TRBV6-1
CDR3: CASSRLSGTANTEAFF

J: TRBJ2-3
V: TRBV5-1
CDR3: CASSPARSLSGNTDTQYF

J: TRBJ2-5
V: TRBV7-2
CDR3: CASSRRRGPEVTQYF

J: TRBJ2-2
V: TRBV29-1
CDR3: CSVAGTPGNTGELFF

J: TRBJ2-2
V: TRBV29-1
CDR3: CSVAVRVDTGELFF

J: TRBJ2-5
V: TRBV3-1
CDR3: CASSQDGGGQETQYF

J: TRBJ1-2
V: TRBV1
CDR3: CTSSPSPRLLPNCGYTF